This record concerns one TCR beta chain sequence. These data belong to a study of blood T cell repertoires in COVID-19. Profiled with immunoSEQ multiplex PCR; TCRdb holds only in-frame clones, not every one. Of fewer than 400,000 clones listed, 92% are singletons. Participants, roughly 18 to 90 years old, spanned fewer than 25 US areas. The CDR3 sequence is 16 residues long. Germline V gives CDR1 MDHEN, CDR2 SYDVKM. The V end was cut by 1 base, the J end by 0 bases, with 10 bases between. V gene TRBV28 combines with J gene TRBJ2-4; D is perhaps TRBD1 (6 bases). The source is a woman aged 25 to 39 who had recovered from COVID-19. Sequenced: PBMCs or T cells enriched from blood (not recorded which). CDR3 in DNA: TGTGCCAGCAGTTTATTTGGGGGCCTAGCCAAAAACATTCAGTACTTC. It is translated as CASSLFGGLAKNIQYF.